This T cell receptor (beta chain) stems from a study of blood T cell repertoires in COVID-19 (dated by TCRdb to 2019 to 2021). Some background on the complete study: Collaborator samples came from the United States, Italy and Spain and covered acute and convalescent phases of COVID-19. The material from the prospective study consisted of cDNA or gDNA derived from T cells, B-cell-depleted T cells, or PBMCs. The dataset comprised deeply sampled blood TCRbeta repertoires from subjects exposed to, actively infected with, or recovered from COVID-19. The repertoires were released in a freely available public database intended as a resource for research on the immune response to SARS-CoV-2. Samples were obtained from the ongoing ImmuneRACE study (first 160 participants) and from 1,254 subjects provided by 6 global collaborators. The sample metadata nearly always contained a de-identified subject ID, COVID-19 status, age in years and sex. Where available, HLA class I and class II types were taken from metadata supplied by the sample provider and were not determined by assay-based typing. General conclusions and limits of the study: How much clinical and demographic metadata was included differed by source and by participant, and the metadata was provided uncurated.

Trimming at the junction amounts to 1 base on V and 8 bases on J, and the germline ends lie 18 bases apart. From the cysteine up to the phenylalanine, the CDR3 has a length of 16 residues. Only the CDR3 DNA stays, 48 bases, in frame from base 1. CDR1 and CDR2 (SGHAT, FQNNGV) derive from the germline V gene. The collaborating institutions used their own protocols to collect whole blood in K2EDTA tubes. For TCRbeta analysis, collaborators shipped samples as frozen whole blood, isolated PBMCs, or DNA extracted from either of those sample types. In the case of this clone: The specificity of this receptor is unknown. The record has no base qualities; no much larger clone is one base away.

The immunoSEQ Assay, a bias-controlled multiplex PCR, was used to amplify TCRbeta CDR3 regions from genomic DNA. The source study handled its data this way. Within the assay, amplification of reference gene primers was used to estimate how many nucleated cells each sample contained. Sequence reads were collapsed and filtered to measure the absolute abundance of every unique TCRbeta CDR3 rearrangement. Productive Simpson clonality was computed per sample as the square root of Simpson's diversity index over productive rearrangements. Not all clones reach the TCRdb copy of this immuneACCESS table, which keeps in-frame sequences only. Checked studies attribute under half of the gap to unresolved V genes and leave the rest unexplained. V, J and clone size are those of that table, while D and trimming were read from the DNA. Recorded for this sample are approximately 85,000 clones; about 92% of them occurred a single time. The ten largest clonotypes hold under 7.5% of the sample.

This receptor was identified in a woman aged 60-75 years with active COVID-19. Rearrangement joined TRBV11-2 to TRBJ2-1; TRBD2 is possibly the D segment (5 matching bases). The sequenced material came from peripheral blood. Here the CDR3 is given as CASSLGWSSRLDEQFF. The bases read TGTGCCAGCAGCTTAGGATGGTCTAGCCGCTTGGATGAGCAGTTCTTC.